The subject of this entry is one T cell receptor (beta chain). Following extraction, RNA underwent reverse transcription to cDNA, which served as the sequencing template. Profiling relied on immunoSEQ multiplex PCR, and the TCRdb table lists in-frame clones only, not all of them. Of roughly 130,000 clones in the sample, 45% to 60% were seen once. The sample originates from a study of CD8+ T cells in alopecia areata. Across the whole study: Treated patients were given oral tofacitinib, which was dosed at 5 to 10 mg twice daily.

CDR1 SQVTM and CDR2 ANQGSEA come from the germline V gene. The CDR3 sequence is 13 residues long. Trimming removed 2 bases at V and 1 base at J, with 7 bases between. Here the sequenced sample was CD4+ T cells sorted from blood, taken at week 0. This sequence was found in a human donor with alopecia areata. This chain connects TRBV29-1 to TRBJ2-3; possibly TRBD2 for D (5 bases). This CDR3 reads CSVETGGTDTQYF. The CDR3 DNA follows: TGCAGCGTTGAAACCGGGGGCACAGATACGCAGTATTTT.